This record looks at one T cell receptor beta chain sequence and its context. Other nucleotide sequences in the sample specify the same CDR3. CDR3 size: 13 residues. Germline values: CDR1 SQVTM, CDR2 ANQGSEA. The trim removed 1 base at V and 2 bases at J, leaving 1 base unmatched. The source of the sample is a study of blood T cell repertoires in COVID-19. Clones were read by immunoSEQ multiplex PCR, and TCRdb kept only the in-frame ones, dropping some. Here the sample spans 110,000 to 150,000 clones, about four fifths being singletons. The receptor comes from a man between 70 and 80 years old who had recovered from COVID-19. The rearrangement links TRBV29-1 to TRBJ2-7, with 8 bases lining up with TRBD1. The sequencing sample was made of peripheral blood. The CDR3, as DNA: TGCAGCGTTGAAGGGACAGGGACCTACGAGCAGTACTTC. It translates to CSVEGTGTYEQYF.